These T cell receptor beta chains were read from a single sample in a study of T-cell memory formation after mild COVID-19. TCRdb fed the 5' RACE reads into MiXCR, producing one record per CDR3 protein. The table records under 250,000 distinct CDR3 sequences, roughly 27% of them present only once. What was sequenced was PBMCs or a T cell subset sorted from them (not recorded which). These receptors all come from an adult woman who had mild COVID-19 (a few samples of this study predate the infection). Cell type and time point are not known. Both conserved end residues are part of each CDR3. The order of the fields is J gene, D gene, V gene, clone size, CDR3 protein, CDR3 DNA. The D gene is left open where the match is weak. Some rows have no size entry. The others give once, few or many, or a class for an expanded clone.

J: TRBJ1-1
D: TRBD1
V: TRBV7-9
size: .
CDR3: CASSAGTGPGGNTEAFF
DNA: TGTGCCAGCAGCGCCGGGACAGGCCCTGGAGGGAACACTGAAGCTTTCTTT

J: TRBJ2-3
D: .
V: TRBV11-2
size: many
CDR3: CASSFPDTQYF
DNA: TGTGCCAGCAGCTTCCCAGATACGCAGTATTTT

J: TRBJ2-7
D: .
V: TRBV15
size: .
CDR3: CATSRSLLRGNSYEQYF
DNA: TGTGCCACCAGCAGAAGTCTCTTGAGAGGAAACTCCTACGAGCAGTACTTC

J: TRBJ1-2
D: .
V: TRBV5-5
size: .
CDR3: CASSLYPGGYTF
DNA: TGTGCCAGCAGCTTATACCCGGGTGGCTACACCTTC

J: TRBJ2-3
D: TRBD2
V: TRBV5-4
size: few
CDR3: CASSSAGGITDTQYF
DNA: TGTGCCAGCTCGTCCGCGGGAGGGATCACAGATACGCAGTATTTT

J: TRBJ2-7
D: TRBD2
V: TRBV7-2
size: many
CDR3: CASSGLAGNSYEQYF
DNA: TGTGCCAGCAGTGGACTAGCGGGAAACTCCTACGAGCAGTACTTC

J: TRBJ2-1
D: TRBD1
V: TRBV7-2
size: few
CDR3: CASSTDRGPTQEQFF
DNA: TGTGCCAGCAGCACAGACAGGGGGCCAACGCAGGAGCAGTTCTTC

J: TRBJ2-7
D: TRBD2
V: TRBV18
size: few
CDR3: CASSPRGTSGSGEQYF
DNA: TGTGCCAGCTCACCACGGGGGACTAGCGGGAGTGGCGAGCAGTACTTC

J: TRBJ2-1
D: TRBD2
V: TRBV5-1
size: .
CDR3: CASTWRLAGGIDEQFF
DNA: TGCGCCAGCACCTGGAGACTAGCGGGGGGTATCGATGAGCAGTTCTTC

J: TRBJ2-7
D: TRBD1
V: TRBV12-3/TRBV12-4
size: few
CDR3: CASSLRDRFYEQYF
DNA: TGTGCCAGCAGTTTACGGGACAGATTCTACGAGCAGTACTTC

J: TRBJ1-5
D: .
V: TRBV5-1
size: few
CDR3: CASSLSGANNQPQHF
DNA: TGCGCCAGCAGCTTGTCTGGGGCCAACAATCAGCCCCAGCATTTT

J: TRBJ2-7
D: .
V: TRBV30
size: .
CDR3: CAGGPRAATIYEQYF
DNA: TGTGCCGGAGGGCCCAGGGCAGCCACGATATACGAGCAGTACTTC

J: TRBJ2-3
D: TRBD2
V: TRBV7-2
size: .
CDR3: CASSSSGSPTDTQYF
DNA: TGTGCCAGCAGCTCTAGCGGGAGCCCCACAGATACGCAGTATTTT

J: TRBJ2-2
D: .
V: TRBV7-8
size: .
CDR3: CASSAVGGELFF
DNA: TGTGCCAGCAGCGCTGTCGGTGGGGAGCTGTTTTTT

J: TRBJ2-5
D: TRBD1
V: TRBV12-3/TRBV12-4
size: .
CDR3: CASSRRDREETQYF
DNA: TGTGCCAGCAGCCGCCGGGACAGGGAGGAGACCCAGTACTTC

J: TRBJ2-2
D: .
V: TRBV10-3
size: .
CDR3: CAISGSSGTSSTGELFF
DNA: TGTGCCATCAGTGGTAGTAGCGGTACGAGTTCCACCGGGGAGCTGTTTTTT

J: TRBJ1-2
D: .
V: TRBV6-1
size: few
CDR3: CASRGTSNDGYTF
DNA: TGTGCCAGCCGGGGCACCTCGAACGATGGCTACACCTTC

J: TRBJ1-1
D: .
V: TRBV5-1
size: once
CDR3: CASSLARGGRGNTEAFF
DNA: TGCGCCAGCAGCTTGGCCCGAGGGGGGCGTGGGAACACTGAAGCTTTCTTT